This T cell receptor beta chain was profiled in a study of T cells in localized non-small cell lung cancer. Comments on this clone: Its antigen remains unknown.

The protocol was immunoSEQ multiplex PCR, while the TCRdb copy is restricted to in-frame clones and leaves out a portion. The table includes around 100,000 clones, roughly 87% detected once. Deletions cut 4 bases from V and 0 bases from J, with 13 bases between. Per germline, CDR1 SGHKS and CDR2 YYEKEE (reference sequence). The CDR3 extends over 15 amino acids. Study results and limitations: Overall survival was longer when the density of T cells in the blood was higher. Appearances in adjacent lung were noted for a median approximately 58 of the top 100 tumor clones. Adjacent uninvolved lung had the highest clonality, suggesting focused antigen responses. A single tumor region was sequenced, leaving heterogeneity possible.

The genes are TRBV5-5 and TRBJ1-2; perhaps TRBD1 as D (6 bases). This sequence was found in a man aged 40 to 70 with stage I squamous cell lung carcinoma. The source was peripheral blood, collected before any cancer treatment. The chain's CDR3 is CASSQAGHTNYGYTF. The DNA of the CDR3 is TGTGCCAGCAGCCAAGCGGGACACACTAACTATGGCTACACCTTC.